This is a list of T cell receptor beta chains from one sample in a study of T-cell reconstitution after alpha-beta-depleted transplantation in children. MiXCR was run by TCRdb on the PCR reads, yielding one entry per CDR3 protein. Here the sample spans some 830,000 distinct CDR3 sequences, approximately 15% being singletons. Material: PBMCs, mostly from graft donor cells, obtained 360 days after TCRalphabeta/CD19-depleted stem cell transplant. These receptor sequences come from a male patient under 18 who had a stem cell transplant for acute lymphoblastic leukemia, so the T cells may come from the graft donor. Each CDR3 is given with its conserved first and last residue. The order of the fields is V gene, J gene, D gene, clone size, CDR3 protein, CDR3 DNA. D genes are given only for firm matches. Some rows have no size entry. The others give once, few or many, or a class for an expanded clone.

v_gene: TRBV3-1; j_gene: TRBJ1-1; d_gene: TRBD1; abundance: NA; CDR3aa: CASRVGQGGAEAFF; CDR3nt: TGTGCCAGCAGAGTCGGACAGGGGGGGGCTGAAGCTTTCTTT
v_gene: TRBV27; j_gene: TRBJ2-7; d_gene: TRBD1; abundance: few; CDR3aa: CASAGQGLYEQYF; CDR3nt: TGTGCCAGCGCGGGACAGGGGTTGTACGAGCAGTACTTC
v_gene: TRBV11-1; j_gene: TRBJ1-2; d_gene: NA; abundance: few; CDR3aa: CASSVQGHAAYGYTF; CDR3nt: TGTGCCAGCAGCGTTCAGGGACACGCGGCTTATGGCTACACCTTC
v_gene: TRBV5-1; j_gene: TRBJ1-4; d_gene: TRBD1; abundance: few; CDR3aa: CASSLVGQASEKLFF; CDR3nt: TGCGCCAGCAGCTTGGTGGGACAGGCGAGTGAAAAACTGTTTTTT
v_gene: TRBV12-3/TRBV12-4; j_gene: TRBJ1-2; d_gene: NA; abundance: many; CDR3aa: CASSPEVGGYTF; CDR3nt: TGTGCCAGCAGTCCCGAAGTGGGTGGCTACACCTTC
v_gene: TRBV29-1; j_gene: TRBJ2-7; d_gene: NA; abundance: many; CDR3aa: CSVSSLYEQYF; CDR3nt: TGCAGCGTCTCTAGCCTCTACGAGCAGTACTTC
v_gene: TRBV9; j_gene: TRBJ2-3; d_gene: NA; abundance: NA; CDR3aa: CASSPTRRGTDTQYF; CDR3nt: TGTGCCAGCAGCCCTACGCGACGGGGCACAGATACGCAGTATTTT
v_gene: TRBV12-3/TRBV12-4; j_gene: TRBJ1-1; d_gene: NA; abundance: many; CDR3aa: CASSPDSTEAFF; CDR3nt: TGTGCCAGCAGTCCGGACAGCACTGAAGCTTTCTTT
v_gene: TRBV25-1; j_gene: TRBJ1-6; d_gene: TRBD1; abundance: NA; CDR3aa: CASSEGQGGWSYNSPLHF; CDR3nt: TGTGCCAGCAGTGAGGGACAGGGAGGATGGTCCTATAATTCACCCCTCCACTTT
v_gene: TRBV5-1; j_gene: TRBJ2-2; d_gene: NA; abundance: NA; CDR3aa: CASSLGQSYGGLFF; CDR3nt: TGCGCCAGCAGCTTGGGACAGTCCTATGGGGGGCTGTTTTTT